A single sample is the source of the 5 T cell receptor beta chains below, sequenced in a study of response to subunit inactivated influenza vaccine. TCRdb fed the RT-PCR reads into MiXCR, producing one record per CDR3 protein. The sample has 500,000 to 600,000 distinct CDR3 sequences, approximately 12% seen once. This specimen consisted of PBMCs from blood, obtained on the day of vaccination. Every receptor here comes from a man aged 45-65 years who received an inactivated influenza vaccine.

This clonotype was observed a handful of times. The chain uses TRBV4-2 and TRBJ1-1, with 7 bases fitting TRBD1. V trimming: 0 bases; J trimming: 2 bases; junction bases outside the gene matches: 6. The germline V gene encodes CDR1 LGHNA and CDR2 YNFKEQ. The CDR3 runs 16 residues. This CDR3 reads CASSQEAGGINTEAFF. The CDR3 DNA reads TGTGCCAGCAGCCAAGAGGCAGGGGGAATTAACACTGAAGCTTTCTTT.

This clonotype came up many times. This chain uses TRBV5-1 with TRBJ2-1; 7 bases match TRBD2. V shed 1 base, J shed 7 bases, and the junction held 5 bases outside the gene matches. Germline V gene lookup returns CDR1 SGHRS and CDR2 YFSETQ. This CDR3 is built from 14 residues. The CDR3 DNA reads TGCGCCAGCAGCTTGTATTGGGGGGGGAATGAGCAGTTCTTC. Translation gives CASSLYWGGNEQFF. The variable domain in full, with the rest retrieved from reference TRBV5-1 and TRBJ2-1, is KAGVTQTPRYLIKTRGQQVTLSCSPISGHRSVSWYQQTPGQGLQFLFEYFSETQRNKGNFPGRFSGRQFSNSRSEMNVSTLELGDSALYLCASSLYWGGNEQFFGPGTRLTVL.

This clonotype was detected ten times or more. The chain uses TRBV11-3 and TRBJ2-7; D is undetermined. The germline V gene encodes CDR1 SGHNT and CDR2 YENEEA. V was shortened by 1 base and J by 7 bases, with 11 bases between the two germline ends. This CDR3 has 13 residues. For the CDR3, the DNA is TGTGCCAGCAGCTTAGTGGGTGCCTCGGAGCAGTACTTC. It yields the protein CASSLVGASEQYF.

This chain joins TRBV12-3 or TRBV12-4 and TRBJ2-7, with a tentative D call TRBD2 (6 bases). This CDR3 has 13 residues. V was trimmed by 6 bases and J by 6 bases, leaving 15 bases between them. DNA for the CDR3: TGTGCCAGCAGAGCCGGAGGGCCTGGCGAGCAGTACTTC. As protein: CASRAGGPGEQYF.

V is TRBV12-3 or TRBV12-4 and J is TRBJ1-3, with a weak D call TRBD1 (5 bases). The CDR3 is 11 amino acids. Deletions cut 5 bases from V and 10 bases from J, with 9 bases between. The CDR3 nucleotides are TGTGCCAGCAGTCAATCAGGGACCATATATTTT. This codes for CASSQSGTIYF.